The 9 T cell receptor beta chains below come from one sample, sequenced in a study of blood T cell repertoires in COVID-19. The data were produced by immunoSEQ multiplex PCR, yet TCRdb's version contains in-frame clones alone and is incomplete. The sample records roughly 150,000 clones, over 70% being singletons. What was sequenced was peripheral blood. All receptors derive from a man in his 70s with acute or convalescent COVID-19.

The gene calls are TRBV5-1 and TRBJ2-3, with D tentatively TRBD2 (5 bases). The V gene lost 4 bases and the J gene lost 0 bases, with 9 bases spanning the gap. The V gene's germline CDR1 is SGHRS and CDR2 YFSETQ. This CDR3 is built from 14 residues. CDR3 nucleotide sequence: TGCGCCAGCAGCACCCGGACTAGCACAGATACGCAGTATTTT. Translated, it gives CASSTRTSTDTQYF.

The chain couples TRBV5-1 to TRBJ2-7, with 10 bases lining up with TRBD2. The germline CDR1 and CDR2 sequences are SGHRS and YFSETQ. This CDR3 is built from 15 residues. Losses at the gene ends were 4 bases for V and 2 bases for J; bases not matched to a gene: 6. This CDR3 reads CASSIYSGGTYEQYF. As DNA, the CDR3 is TGCGCCAGCAGCATATATAGCGGGGGGACCTACGAGCAGTACTTC.

The table lists this clone with a count of one. The chain carries TRBV10-3 and TRBJ2-3; tentative D call: TRBD1 (6 bases). The CDR3 spans 14 residues. Looked up from germline, CDR1 is ENHRY and CDR2 is SYGVKD. V was clipped by 7 bases and J by 6 bases, with 17 bases between them. CDR3 coding DNA: TGTGCCATCACCGACTCCGGGACACGGGATACGCAGTATTTT. Protein: CAITDSGTRDTQYF.

This clone showed up just a few times. DNA of the CDR3: TGTGCCAGCATTTTCGGTCTTGATCAGCCCCAGCATTTT. It is translated as CASIFGLDQPQHF. The chain is built from TRBV2 and TRBJ1-5; D gene ambiguous. V dropped 7 bases and J dropped 5 bases, with 12 bases sitting between them. The V gene's germline CDR1 is SNHLY and CDR2 FYNNEI. This CDR3 has 13 residues.

The chain employs TRBV19 and TRBJ1-5; D ambiguous. From germline, CDR1 is LNHDA and CDR2 SQIVND (reference sequence). The V end was cut by 5 bases, the J end by 9 bases, with 8 bases between. This CDR3 comprises 11 residues. The CDR3 loop reads CASSYPGPQHF. CDR3 DNA sequence: TGTGCCAGTAGTTACCCAGGGCCCCAGCATTTT. The full variable domain, in which reference TRBV19 and TRBJ1-5 provide the parts outside the CDR3, is DGGITQSPKYLFRKEGQNVTLSCEQNLNHDAMYWYRQDPGQGLRLIYYSQIVNDFQKGDIAEGYSVSREKKESFPLTVTSAQKNPTAFYLCASSYPGPQHFGDGTRLSIL.

This sequence joins TRBV6-5 and TRBJ2-1; the match to TRBD1 covers 9 bases. This CDR3 is 14 amino acids long. Looked up from germline, CDR1 is MNHEY and CDR2 is SVGAGI. J lost 1 base, V lost 9 bases, and 4 bases had no gene match. CDR3 loop: CASQTGGSYNEQFF. DNA for the CDR3: TGTGCCAGTCAGACAGGGGGGTCCTACAATGAGCAGTTCTTC.

This clone was seen repeatedly, ten times or more. This CDR3 is CASSNPGNGYTF. Here the CDR3 DNA reads TGTGCCAGTAGTAATCCAGGGAATGGCTACACCTTC. The chain employs TRBV19 and TRBJ1-2; TRBD1 is a possible D gene (5 bases). CDR1 is LNHDA and CDR2 is SQIVND in the germline V gene (reference sequence). The V end lost 4 bases, the J end lost 6 bases, and 9 bases lay between the germline ends. The CDR3 runs to 12 residues.

Regarding this clone: Compared with germline, one end of the junction differs, possibly owing to a read error. The chain couples TRBV5-5 to TRBJ2-5; 12 bases match TRBD2. CDR3 length equals 17 residues. From germline, CDR1 is SGHKS and CDR2 YYEKEE (reference sequence). CDR3 protein: CAGSLDGLAGFSETQYF. As DNA, the CDR3 is TGTGCCGGCAGCTTGGATGGACTAGCGGGATTCTCAGAGACCCAGTACTTC. Filled out from reference TRBV5-5 and TRBJ2-5, the complete variable domain reads DAGVTQSPTHLIKTRGQQVTLRCSPISGHKSVSWYQQVLGQGPQFIFQYYEKEERGRGNFPDRFSARQFPNYSSELNVNALLLGDSALYLCAGSLDGLAGFSETQYFGPGTRLLVL.

The chain combines TRBV3-1 (or the pseudogene TRBV3-2) with TRBJ1-1, with no clear D. Trimming stripped 5 bases from V and 1 base from J, with 14 bases between. The CDR3 is made up of 15 amino acids. Per germline, CDR1 LGHDT and CDR2 YNNKEL (reference sequence). The DNA of the CDR3 is TGTGCCAGCAGCTCCCTTGGAGCGGGGAACACTGAAGCTTTCTTT. Its translation is CASSSLGAGNTEAFF.